This TCR beta chain derives from a study of cytomegalovirus exposure and HLA in healthy donors. Germline lookup yields CDR1 SGDLS and CDR2 YYNGEE. CDR3 length: 15 amino acids. Losses at the gene ends were 3 bases for V and 1 base for J; bases not matched to a gene: 2. The study ran its PCR with 60 Vbeta and 13 Jbeta primers. The table came from immunoSEQ multiplex PCR; TCRdb's copy has only in-frame clones and leaves some out. The sample consists of 150,000 to 200,000 clones, roughly 82% of them appearing once. The specimen was PBMCs. This sequence originates from a man aged 40-50 years in good health and CMV-seronegative. The chain recombines TRBV9 with TRBJ2-5; 11 bases line up with TRBD2. The CDR3 DNA sequence: TGTGCCAGCAGCGCTAGCGGGAGGATCCAAGAGACCCAGTACTTC. Protein product: CASSASGRIQETQYF.